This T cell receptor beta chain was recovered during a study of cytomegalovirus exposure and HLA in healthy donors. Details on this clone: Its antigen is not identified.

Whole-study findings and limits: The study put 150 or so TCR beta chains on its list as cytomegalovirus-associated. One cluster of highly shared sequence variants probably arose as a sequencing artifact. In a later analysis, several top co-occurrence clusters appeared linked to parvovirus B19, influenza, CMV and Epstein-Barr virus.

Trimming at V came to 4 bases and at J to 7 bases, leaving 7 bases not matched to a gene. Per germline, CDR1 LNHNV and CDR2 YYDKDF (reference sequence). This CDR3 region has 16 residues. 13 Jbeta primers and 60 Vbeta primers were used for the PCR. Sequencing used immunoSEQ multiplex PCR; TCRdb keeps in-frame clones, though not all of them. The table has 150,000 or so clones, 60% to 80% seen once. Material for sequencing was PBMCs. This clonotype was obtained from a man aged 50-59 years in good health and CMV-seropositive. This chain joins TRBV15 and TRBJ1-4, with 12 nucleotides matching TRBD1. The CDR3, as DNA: TGTGCCACCAGCAAACCGGGACAGGGGGCTGGTGAAAAACTGTTTTTT. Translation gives CATSKPGQGAGEKLFF.